This is a list of T cell receptor beta chains from one sample in a study of blood T cells in healthy people across ages. TCRdb recomputed calls from the 5' RACE reads with MiXCR, one row per CDR3 protein. The sample lists over a million distinct CDR3 sequences, around two fifths occurring once. The sequenced material came from blood. The receptors were sampled from a woman younger than 30 in good health. Both conserved end residues are part of each CDR3. The order of the fields is V gene, D gene, J gene, clone size, CDR3 DNA, CDR3 protein. The D gene is left open where the match is weak. Size values are once, few and many counts, or a class for expanded clones, and some rows have none.

>TRBV5-6|TRBD2|TRBJ2-7|NA
TGTGCCAGCAGCTTGGAGACTAGCCGAAGCTCCTACGAGCAGTACTTC
CASSLETSRSSYEQYF
>TRBV27|NA|TRBJ2-5|NA
TGTGCCAGCAGTTTATGGGGCCCCTGGGAGACCCAGTACTTC
CASSLWGPWETQYF
>TRBV7-9|TRBD1|TRBJ2-7|many
TGTGCCAGCAGCCCAGCCGGGACAGGGCGTGACGAGCAGTACTTC
CASSPAGTGRDEQYF
>TRBV30|TRBD1|TRBJ1-2|NA
TGTGCCTGGAGTTCGACAGGGGTCTGGATTGATGGCTACACCTTC
CAWSSTGVWIDGYTF
>TRBV12-3/TRBV12-4|TRBD2|TRBJ2-7|NA
TGTGCCAGCAGGAGAGCTAGCGGGGAAGCCTACGAGCAGTACTTC
CASRRASGEAYEQYF
>TRBV6-1|NA|TRBJ2-1|NA
TGTGCCAGCCGAGGGGGGGCCCGTTTGGACAATGAGCAGTTCTTC
CASRGGARLDNEQFF
>TRBV4-1|NA|TRBJ1-4|NA
TGCGCCAGCAGGGGGGGGCCCGGAACTAATGAAAAACTGTTTTTT
CASRGGPGTNEKLFF
>TRBV15|NA|TRBJ1-3|NA
TGTGCCACCAGCAGAGATGGCAACTCTGGAAACACCATATATTTT
CATSRDGNSGNTIYF
>TRBV2|NA|TRBJ1-6|NA
TGTGCCAGCAGTGAGGGGGGTCTCTTGAGGTCACCCCTCCACTTT
CASSEGGLLRSPLHF
>TRBV9|NA|TRBJ1-2|NA
TGTGCCAGCAGCGTAGTCTTTAGGGAGGGCAACTATGGCTACACCTTC
CASSVVFREGNYGYTF
>TRBV24-1|TRBD2|TRBJ2-1|NA
TGTGCCACCAGTGAAGCGGGAGCGAAAAATGAGCAGTTCTTC
CATSEAGAKNEQFF
>TRBV12-3/TRBV12-4|TRBD2|TRBJ2-3|NA
TGTGCCAGCAGTCTGGGGGGGAAGACAGATACGCAGTATTTT
CASSLGGKTDTQYF
>TRBV7-2|NA|TRBJ2-5|NA
TGTGCCAGCAGCCGATCCCTGGACAGAGAGACCCAGTACTTC
CASSRSLDRETQYF
>TRBV24-1|NA|TRBJ2-7|few
TGTGCCACCGAAGCAGGGCGTTACTCCTACGAGCAGTACTTC
CATEAGRYSYEQYF
>TRBV29-1|TRBD1|TRBJ1-1|few
TGCAGCGGCGGACAGGTGAACACTGAAGCTTTCTTT
CSGGQVNTEAFF
>TRBV20-1|TRBD1|TRBJ2-1|few
TGCAGTGCTAGAGAGAGCCAGGGGGATTACAATGAGCAGTTCTTC
CSARESQGDYNEQFF
>TRBV7-2|TRBD1|TRBJ2-1|NA
TGTGCCAGCAGCTGGACAGGGTCTCCTTCCTACAATGAGCAGTTCTTC
CASSWTGSPSYNEQFF
>TRBV21-1|NA|TRBJ2-1|few
TGTGCCAGCACTCCAGAAACTAGCTCGAATGAGCAGTTCTTC
CASTPETSSNEQFF
>TRBV20-1|NA|TRBJ2-1|NA
TGCAGTGCCGATGGGAGCTCCTACAATGAGCAGTTCTTC
CSADGSSYNEQFF
>TRBV27|NA|TRBJ1-1|NA
TGTGCCAGCAGCCGTGAGGGATACACTGAAGCTTTCTTT
CASSREGYTEAFF
>TRBV18|NA|TRBJ1-5|NA
TGTGCCAGCTCACCTCCAGGGGAGGAAGGTCAGCCCCAGCATTTT
CASSPPGEEGQPQHF
>TRBV19|TRBD1|TRBJ2-7|NA
TGTGCCAGTAGTACCTACAGGGGGCTGGACTACGAGCAGTACTTC
CASSTYRGLDYEQYF
>TRBV7-2|TRBD1|TRBJ1-4|many
TGTGCCAGCAGTTCGGGACAGGGGGCGGCTAATGAAAAACTGTTTTTT
CASSSGQGAANEKLFF
>TRBV6-1|NA|TRBJ1-2|many
TGTGCCAGCAGTGAATGGCTATATGGCTACACCTTC
CASSEWLYGYTF
>TRBV28|NA|TRBJ2-7|NA
TGTGCCAGCAGGAAACAGGGTGCCCACGAGCAGTACTTC
CASRKQGAHEQYF